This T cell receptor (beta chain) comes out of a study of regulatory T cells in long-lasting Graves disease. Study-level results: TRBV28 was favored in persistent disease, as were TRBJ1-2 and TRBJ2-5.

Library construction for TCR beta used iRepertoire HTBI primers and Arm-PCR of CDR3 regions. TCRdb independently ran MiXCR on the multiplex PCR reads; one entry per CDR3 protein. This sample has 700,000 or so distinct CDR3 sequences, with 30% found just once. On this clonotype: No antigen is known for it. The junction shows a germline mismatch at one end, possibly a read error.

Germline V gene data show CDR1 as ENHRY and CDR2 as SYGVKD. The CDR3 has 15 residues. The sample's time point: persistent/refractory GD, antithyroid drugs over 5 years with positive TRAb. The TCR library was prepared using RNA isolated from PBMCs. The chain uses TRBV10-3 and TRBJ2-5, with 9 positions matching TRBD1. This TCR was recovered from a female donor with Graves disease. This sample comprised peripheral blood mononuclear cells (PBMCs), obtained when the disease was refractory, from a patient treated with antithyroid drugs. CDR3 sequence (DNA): TGTGCCATCAGTGAGTCTGGACAGGGGAAAGAGGCCCAGTACTTC. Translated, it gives CAISESGQGKEAQYF.